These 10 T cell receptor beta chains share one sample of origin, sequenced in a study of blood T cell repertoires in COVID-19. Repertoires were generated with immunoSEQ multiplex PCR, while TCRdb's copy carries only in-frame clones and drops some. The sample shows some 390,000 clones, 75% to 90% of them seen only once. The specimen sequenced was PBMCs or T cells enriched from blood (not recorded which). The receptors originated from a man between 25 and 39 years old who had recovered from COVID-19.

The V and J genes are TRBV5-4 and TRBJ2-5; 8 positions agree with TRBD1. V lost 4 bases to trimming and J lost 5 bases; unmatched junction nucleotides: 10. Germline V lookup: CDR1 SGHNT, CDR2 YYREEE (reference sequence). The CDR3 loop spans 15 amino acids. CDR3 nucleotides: TGTGCCAGCAGCCTGATCACAGGGGGTCGGGAGACCCAGTACTTC. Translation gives CASSLITGGRETQYF.

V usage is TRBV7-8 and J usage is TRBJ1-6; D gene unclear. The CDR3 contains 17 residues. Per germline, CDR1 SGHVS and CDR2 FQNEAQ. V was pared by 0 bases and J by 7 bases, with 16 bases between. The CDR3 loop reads CASSLAGKGLPNSPLHF. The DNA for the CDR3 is TGTGCCAGCAGCTTAGCGGGGAAAGGACTGCCGAATTCACCCCTCCACTTT.

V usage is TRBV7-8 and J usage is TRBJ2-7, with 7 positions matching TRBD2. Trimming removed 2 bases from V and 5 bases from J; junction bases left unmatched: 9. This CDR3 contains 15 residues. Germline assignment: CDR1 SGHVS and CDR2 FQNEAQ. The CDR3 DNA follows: TGTGCCAGCAGCTTACTGACGCGGGAGCTTGACGAGCAGTACTTC. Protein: CASSLLTRELDEQYF.

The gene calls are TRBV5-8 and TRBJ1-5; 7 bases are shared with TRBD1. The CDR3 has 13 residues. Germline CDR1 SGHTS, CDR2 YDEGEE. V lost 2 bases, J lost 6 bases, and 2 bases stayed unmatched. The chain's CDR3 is CASSFHRGQPQHF. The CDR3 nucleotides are TGTGCCAGCAGCTTCCACAGGGGTCAGCCCCAGCATTTT. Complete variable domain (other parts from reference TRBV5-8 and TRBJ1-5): EAGVTQSPTHLIKTRGQQATLRCSPISGHTSVYWYQQALGLGLQFLLWYDEGEERNRGNFPPRFSGRQFPNYSSELNVNALELEDSALYLCASSFHRGQPQHFGDGTRLSIL.

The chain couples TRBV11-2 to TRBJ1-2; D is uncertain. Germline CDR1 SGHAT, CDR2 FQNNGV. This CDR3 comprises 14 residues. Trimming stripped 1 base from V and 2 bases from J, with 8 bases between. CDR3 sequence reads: CASSLAPENYGYTF. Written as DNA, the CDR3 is TGTGCCAGCAGCTTAGCGCCCGAGAACTATGGCTACACCTTC.

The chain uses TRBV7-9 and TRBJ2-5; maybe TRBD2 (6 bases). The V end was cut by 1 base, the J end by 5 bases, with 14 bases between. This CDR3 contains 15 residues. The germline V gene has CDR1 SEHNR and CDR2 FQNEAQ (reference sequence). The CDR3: CASSLDITGGETQYF. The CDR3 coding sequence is TGTGCCAGCAGCTTAGATATAACAGGAGGGGAGACCCAGTACTTC.

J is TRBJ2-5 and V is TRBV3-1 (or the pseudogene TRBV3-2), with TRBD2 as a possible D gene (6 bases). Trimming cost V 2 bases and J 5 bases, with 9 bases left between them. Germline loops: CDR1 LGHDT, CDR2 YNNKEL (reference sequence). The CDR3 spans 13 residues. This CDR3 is CASSQRLAETQYF. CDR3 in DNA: TGTGCCAGCAGCCAACGGCTAGCGGAGACCCAGTACTTC.

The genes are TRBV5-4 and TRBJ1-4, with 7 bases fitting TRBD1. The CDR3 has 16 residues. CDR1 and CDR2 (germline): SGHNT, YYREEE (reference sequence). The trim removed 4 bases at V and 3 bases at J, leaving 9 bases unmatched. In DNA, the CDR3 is TGTGCCAGCAGCCCCGGTGGGGGGACAGCTAATGAAAAACTGTTTTTT. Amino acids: CASSPGGGTANEKLFF.

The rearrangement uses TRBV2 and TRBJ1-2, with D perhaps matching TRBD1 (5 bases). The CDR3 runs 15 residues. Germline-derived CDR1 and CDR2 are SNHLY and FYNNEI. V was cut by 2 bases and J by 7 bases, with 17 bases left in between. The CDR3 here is CASSELYQGPSGYTF. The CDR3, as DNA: TGTGCCAGCAGTGAACTTTATCAGGGTCCTTCTGGCTACACCTTC.

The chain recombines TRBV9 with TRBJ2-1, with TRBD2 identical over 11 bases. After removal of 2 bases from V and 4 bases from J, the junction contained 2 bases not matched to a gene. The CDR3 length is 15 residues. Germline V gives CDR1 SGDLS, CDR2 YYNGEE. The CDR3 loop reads CASSVTSGVYNEQFF. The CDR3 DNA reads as TGTGCCAGCAGCGTGACTAGCGGGGTTTACAATGAGCAGTTCTTC. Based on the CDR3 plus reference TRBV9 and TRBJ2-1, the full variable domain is DSGVTQTPKHLITATGQRVTLRCSPRSGDLSVYWYQQSLDQGLQFLIQYYNGEERAKGNILERFSAQQFPDLHSELNLSSLELGDSALYFCASSVTSGVYNEQFFGPGTRLTVL.